The entry below describes one T cell receptor (beta chain). TCRdb's table, derived via immunoSEQ multiplex PCR, lists solely in-frame clones and lacks some. The data show approximately 100,000 clones, about nine tenths seen once. CDR1 and CDR2 (germline): SGDLS, YYNGEE. Trimming took 3 bases from V and 2 from J; bases not matched to a gene: 5. The CDR3 contains 15 residues. This entry comes from a study of blood T cell repertoires in COVID-19. The TCR originated in a man over 45 with acute or convalescent COVID-19. The sample taken for sequencing was peripheral blood. The rearrangement links TRBV9 to TRBJ2-7; 10 nucleotides match TRBD1. DNA for the CDR3: TGTGCCAGCAGCGCTGCGGGACAGGGGACCTACGAGCAGTACTTC. Its translation: CASSAAGQGTYEQYF.